These 28 T cell receptor beta chains originate from one sample sequenced in a study of cytomegalovirus exposure and HLA in healthy donors. Amplification used 60 Vbeta primers and 13 Jbeta primers. Clones were sequenced by immunoSEQ multiplex PCR, and TCRdb holds only the in-frame ones, with some missing. The data contain about 160,000 clones, 82% of them seen just once; the ten biggest clones take up around 1.5%. Sequences were obtained from PBMCs. The receptors were sampled from a male donor in good health and CMV-seronegative.

This chain joins TRBV6-1 and TRBJ2-3; a possible D gene is TRBD2 (7 bases). This CDR3 has 19 amino acids. With 4 bases removed from V and 0 bases from J, the gap between germline ends came to 23 bases. The germline V gene has CDR1 MNHNS and CDR2 SASEGT. The DNA for the CDR3 is TGTGCCAGCAGTGGCCCCCTTAACGGGGGGCGGTTGAGCACAGATACGCAGTATTTT. As protein: CASSGPLNGGRLSTDTQYF.

This chain joins TRBV5-6 and TRBJ1-2; D gene uncertain. The CDR3 loop spans 12 amino acids. Germline CDR1 and CDR2: SGHDT and YYEEEE. Trimming removed 0 bases from V and 8 bases from J, with 8 bases in between. The CDR3 region is CASSLAAGGYTF. In nucleotides, the CDR3 is TGTGCCAGCAGCTTGGCCGCGGGGGGCTACACCTTC. The whole variable domain, filled in from reference TRBV5-6 and TRBJ1-2, reads DAGVTQSPTHLIKTRGQQVTLRCSPKSGHDTVSWYQQALGQGPQFIFQYYEEEERQRGNFPDRFSGHQFPNYSSELNVNALLLGDSALYLCASSLAAGGYTFGSGTRLTVV.

This clone was observed once. The J gene is TRBJ1-3, the V gene TRBV6-1; D is perhaps TRBD1 (5 bases). Germline V gives CDR1 MNHNS, CDR2 SASEGT. The CDR3 runs to 16 residues. The V end was cut by 2 bases, the J end by 0 bases, with 11 bases between. CDR3 sequence: CASSEIDSFSGNTIYF. The CDR3 DNA is TGTGCCAGCAGTGAAATTGACAGCTTCTCTGGAAACACCATATATTTT.

The chain combines TRBV25-1 with TRBJ2-1, with TRBD2 matching 10 bases. CDR1 MGHDK and CDR2 SYGVNS come from the germline V gene. The V gene end was trimmed by 8 bases and the J gene end by 5 bases; junction bases not matched to a gene: 6. CDR3 length: 14 residues. The CDR3 region has the DNA TGTGCCAGCTCCCGAGCGGGAGGGGACAATGAGCAGTTCTTC. Translating it yields CASSRAGGDNEQFF.

J is TRBJ2-1 and V is TRBV29-1; D may be TRBD1 (7 bases). The CDR3 is 14 residues long. With 7 bases removed from V and 3 bases from J, the gap between germline ends came to 16 bases. Germline CDR1 reads SQVTM; CDR2 reads ANQGSEA. CDR3 residues: CSGEERTGYNEQFF. For the CDR3, the DNA is TGCAGCGGGGAGGAAAGGACAGGCTACAATGAGCAGTTCTTC.

The chain uses TRBV20-1 and TRBJ2-1; D is unresolved. Germline loops: CDR1 DFQATT, CDR2 SNEGSKA (reference sequence). The length of the CDR3 is 11 residues. With 3 bases removed from V and 5 bases from J, the gap between germline ends came to 5 bases. The CDR3 here is CSASPNNEQFF. Here the CDR3 DNA reads TGCAGTGCTAGCCCAAACAATGAGCAGTTCTTC.

The genes are TRBV7-3 and TRBJ1-1, with TRBD1 matching 11 bases. Losses at the gene ends were 1 base for V and 4 bases for J; bases not matched to a gene: 5. The CDR3 length is 16 residues. The V gene's germline CDR1 is SGHTA and CDR2 FQGTGA. The CDR3 loop reads CASSLIGDRGSTEAFF. In DNA, the CDR3 is TGTGCCAGCAGCTTAATAGGGGACAGGGGGAGCACTGAAGCTTTCTTT.

The chain has TRBV6-1 and TRBJ1-2; no reliable D call. Germline V lookup: CDR1 MNHNS, CDR2 SASEGT. V was pared by 10 bases and J by 1 base, with 13 bases between. The CDR3 is 13 amino acids. This chain's CDR3 is CATKMADNYGYTF. The CDR3 nucleotides read TGTGCCACCAAAATGGCAGATAACTATGGCTACACCTTC.

The rearrangement joins TRBV28 to TRBJ2-7; TRBD1 matches at 7 bases. V dropped 10 bases and J dropped 4; count of bases not matched to a gene: 10. Germline V gives CDR1 MDHEN, CDR2 SYDVKM. There are 13 residues in the CDR3. The CDR3 DNA reads as TGTGCCACCACCGGGACAGACGCTTACGAGCAGTACTTC. Translating gives CATTGTDAYEQYF.

The V and J genes are TRBV27 and TRBJ2-7; 7 bases are shared with TRBD2. Per germline, CDR1 MNHEY and CDR2 SMNVEV (reference sequence). The CDR3 extends over 16 amino acids. Germline trimming cut 2 bases from V and 2 bases from J; bases unmatched to any gene: 9. For the CDR3, the DNA is TGTGCCAGCAGTTTAGTGCCTAGCGGCCGTACCTACGAGCAGTACTTC. As protein: CASSLVPSGRTYEQYF.

The gene calls are TRBV10-3 and TRBJ2-1; 13 positions agree with TRBD2. CDR1 and CDR2 from the germline V gene are ENHRY and SYGVKD. This CDR3 is built from 20 residues. V dropped 6 bases and J dropped 2; count of bases not matched to a gene: 16. The CDR3 DNA reads as TGTGCCATCAGGATCACTCCCAAACTAGCGGGGGGGAGTACCTACAATGAGCAGTTCTTC. Its translation: CAIRITPKLAGGSTYNEQFF.

The V call is TRBV28, the J call TRBJ2-7; 9 bases map to TRBD1. The CDR3 covers 13 residues. The J segment lost 4 bases and the V segment lost 8 bases, leaving 6 bases of the junction unmatched. Germline assignment: CDR1 MDHEN and CDR2 SYDVKM. CDR3 coding DNA: TGTGCCAGCGGCCGGGACAGGGTTTACGAGCAGTACTTC. Its translation is CASGRDRVYEQYF.

The chain couples TRBV7-3 to TRBJ2-1, with a tentative D call TRBD1 (5 bases). This CDR3 comprises 12 residues. CDR1 and CDR2 (germline): SGHTA, FQGTGA. With 5 bases removed from V and 10 bases from J, the gap between germline ends came to 12 bases. The DNA of the CDR3 is TGTGCCAGCAGCACAAACCAGGGCGAGCAGTTCTTC. Amino acid sequence: CASSTNQGEQFF.

V usage is TRBV6-1 and J usage is TRBJ1-4, with a tentative D call TRBD1 (5 bases). CDR1 and CDR2 (germline): MNHNS, SASEGT. The CDR3 is 17 amino acids. V was trimmed by 0 bases and J by 8 bases, leaving 19 bases between them. For the CDR3, the DNA is TGTGCCAGCAGTGAAGCCGTGGACAAGGGGCGCAGGGAAAAACTGTTTTTT. It codes for CASSEAVDKGRREKLFF.

V usage is TRBV5-5 and J usage is TRBJ2-3; 7 bases map to TRBD2. Per the germline V gene, CDR1 is SGHKS and CDR2 is YYEKEE (reference sequence). The J segment lost 2 bases and the V segment lost 5 bases, leaving 11 bases of the junction unmatched. CDR3 size: 16 residues. The CDR3: CASRTIERGTTDTQYF. For the CDR3, the DNA is TGTGCCAGCAGGACCATTGAGCGGGGTACCACAGATACGCAGTATTTT.

The chain is built from TRBV27 and TRBJ1-5, with D possibly being TRBD1 (5 bases). The CDR3 totals 13 residues. The V end lost 3 bases, the J end lost 5 bases, and 8 bases lay between the germline ends. Germline V gene sequence: CDR1 MNHEY, CDR2 SMNVEV (reference sequence). The CDR3 protein is CASSLSGHQPQHF. CDR3 nucleotides: TGTGCCAGCAGTTTGTCAGGGCATCAGCCCCAGCATTTT.

This sequence joins TRBV11-1 and TRBJ1-1, with D unresolved. Germline V gene data show CDR1 as SGHAT and CDR2 as FQDESV (reference sequence). CDR3 length: 14 amino acids. V was cut by 2 bases and J by 0 bases, with 7 bases left in between. The CDR3 spells CASSLTVMNTEAFF. The CDR3 DNA reads TGTGCCAGCAGCTTAACGGTTATGAACACTGAAGCTTTCTTT.

J is TRBJ1-6 and V is TRBV6-5, with D possibly TRBD1 on 5 matching bases. Germline CDR1 and CDR2: MNHEY and SVGAGI. The CDR3 extends over 15 amino acids. The ends were cut back, 6 bases at V and 10 bases at J, with 19 bases in the middle. This CDR3 reads CASRGGSLERSPLHF. The CDR3 nucleotides read TGTGCCAGCAGGGGGGGGTCATTAGAACGGTCACCCCTCCACTTT.

CDR3 amino acids: CASSLVAGNQPQHF. DNA for the CDR3: TGTGCCAGCAGCTTGGTTGCAGGGAATCAGCCCCAGCATTTT. V is TRBV5-5 and J is TRBJ1-5; weak D call: TRBD1 (5 bases). CDR1 SGHKS and CDR2 YYEKEE come from the germline V gene (reference sequence). V lost 0 bases, J lost 4 bases, and 8 bases lay in between. This CDR3 is built from 14 residues.

The rearrangement links TRBV21-1 to TRBJ2-4; the table's D call, TRBD1, was not checked against the DNA. TRBV21-1 is classified as a pseudogene. The CDR3 covers 19 residues. For the CDR3, the DNA is TGTGCCAGCGAAACCGGGACAGGGGAGTCCTGGGGCGCCAAAAACATTCAGTACTTC. Translating it yields CASETGTGESWGAKNIQYF.

The chain combines TRBV14 with TRBJ2-7; TRBD1 aligns across 7 bases. After removal of 2 bases from V and 4 bases from J, the junction contained 8 bases not matched to a gene. The CDR3 totals 15 residues. CDR1 is SGHDN, CDR2 FVKESK, per germline. The CDR3 bases are TGTGCCAGCAGCCAATCGCTACAGGGGTTGTACGAGCAGTACTTC. Amino acids: CASSQSLQGLYEQYF.

This chain connects TRBV5-1 to TRBJ2-7; TRBD1 is a possible D gene (6 bases). From germline, CDR1 is SGHRS and CDR2 YFSETQ. With 3 bases removed from V and 4 bases from J, the gap between germline ends came to 20 bases. The CDR3 loop spans 16 amino acids. The CDR3, as DNA: TGCGCCAGCAGCTGGGGCCCCGGACAGCAGGCTTACGAGCAGTACTTC. It codes for CASSWGPGQQAYEQYF.

The CDR3 region is CASSVVGTSGNEQFF. For the CDR3, the DNA is TGTGCCAGCAGCGTAGTTGGGACTAGCGGGAATGAGCAGTTCTTC. The chain has TRBV9 and TRBJ2-1; 12 nucleotides align to TRBD2. The CDR3 spans 15 residues. The trim removed 0 bases at V and 7 bases at J, leaving 2 bases unmatched. CDR1 and CDR2 (germline): SGDLS, YYNGEE.

The gene calls are TRBV5-1 and TRBJ1-1; the D is unclear. V lost 0 bases and J lost 2, with 8 bases in between. This CDR3 has 14 amino acids. Germline assignment: CDR1 SGHRS and CDR2 YFSETQ. Written as DNA, the CDR3 is TGCGCCAGCAGCTTGGAAACAGAAAACACTGAAGCTTTCTTT. Translating it yields CASSLETENTEAFF.

The chain is built from TRBV27 and TRBJ2-1; D is unresolved. The CDR3 length is 15 residues. Germline V CDR1 and CDR2: MNHEY, SMNVEV (reference sequence). V lost 6 bases, J lost 0 bases, and 12 bases lay in between. CDR3 DNA: TGTGCCAGCAGCCTACAGACCCGCTCCTACAATGAGCAGTTCTTC. Residues: CASSLQTRSYNEQFF.

The V gene is TRBV7-9, the J gene TRBJ1-2; TRBD1 agrees at 10 bases. Germline loops: CDR1 SEHNR, CDR2 FQNEAQ (reference sequence). The J segment lost 3 bases and the V segment lost 5 bases, leaving 6 bases of the junction unmatched. This CDR3 is built from 15 residues. The CDR3 region is CASSRDRGRDYGYTF. For the CDR3, the DNA is TGTGCCAGCAGCCGCGACAGGGGGCGTGACTATGGCTACACCTTC.

Notes on this clone: An end of the junction differs from the germline gene, which may be a read error. The chain links TRBV28 to TRBJ2-5; 9 bases match TRBD1. CDR1 and CDR2 from the germline V gene are MDHEN and SYDVKM. The CDR3 consists of 15 residues. This chain's CDR3 is CASSTGTGFEEAQYF. In DNA form, the CDR3 reads TGTGCCAGCAGCACCGGGACAGGGTTTGAAGAGGCCCAGTACTTC.

This chain connects TRBV5-5 to TRBJ1-1, with D possibly being TRBD1 (6 bases). The CDR3 runs 15 residues. Trimming shortened V by 4 bases and J by 0 bases, and 13 bases separated the two germline ends. Germline CDR1 and CDR2: SGHKS and YYEKEE (reference sequence). CDR3 coding DNA: TGTGCCAGCAGCGGGTACGGGACACTGAACACTGAAGCTTTCTTT. Amino acid sequence: CASSGYGTLNTEAFF.